Shown below are 31 T cell receptor beta chains from a single sample sequenced in a study of blood T cell repertoires in COVID-19. Repertoires were generated with immunoSEQ multiplex PCR, while TCRdb's copy carries only in-frame clones and drops some. Of about 400,000 clones listed, just under 90% were seen once; the top ten hold about 9.4%. Sequencing input: PBMCs or T cells enriched from blood (not recorded which). The source of these receptors is a woman aged 50 to 60 who had recovered from COVID-19.

This clone turned up a few times. V and J are TRBV27 and TRBJ2-7; TRBD2 aligns across 7 bases. The ends lost 5 bases at V and 1 base at J; junction bases unmatched: 5. Germline V gene lookup returns CDR1 MNHEY and CDR2 SMNVEV (reference sequence). The CDR3 consists of 14 residues. The CDR3, as DNA: TGTGCCAGCAGTAGAGCGGGGCCGTCCTACGAGCAGTACTTC. This codes for CASSRAGPSYEQYF.

In this sample, this clone turned up once. DNA of the CDR3: TGCGCCAGCAGCCAGCCGGGACAGGAAAGAAAATCACCCCTCCACTTT. It translates to CASSQPGQERKSPLHF. The chain combines TRBV4-1 with TRBJ1-6, with 8 bases matching TRBD1. The germline V gene has CDR1 MGHRA and CDR2 YSYEKL. This CDR3 has 16 residues. V was clipped by 3 bases and J by 10 bases; unmatched bases: 11.

V is TRBV28 and J is TRBJ2-7, with D tentatively TRBD2 (5 bases). V was trimmed by 7 bases and J by 0 bases, leaving 13 bases between them. CDR3 length: 14 residues. Germline lookup yields CDR1 MDHEN and CDR2 SYDVKM. This chain's CDR3 is CASTPDYNSYEQYF. Written as DNA, the CDR3 is TGTGCCAGCACCCCCGACTATAACTCCTACGAGCAGTACTTC.

With respect to this clone: At the DNA level, this CDR3 is encoded by other sequences in the same sample as well. V usage is TRBV5-1 and J usage is TRBJ1-2; D unclear. The V gene's germline CDR1 is SGHRS and CDR2 YFSETQ. The CDR3 runs 13 residues. V was trimmed by 0 bases and J by 2 bases, leaving 5 bases between them. CDR3 sequence (DNA): TGCGCCAGCAGCTTGGATAGAAACTATGGCTACACCTTC. Protein product: CASSLDRNYGYTF.

The chain has TRBV19 and TRBJ1-4, with 7 bases that match TRBD1. Germline CDR1 LNHDA, CDR2 SQIVND (reference sequence). CDR3 length equals 15 residues. V dropped 1 base and J dropped 6; count of bases not matched to a gene: 5. The CDR3 region is CASSIGTGVYEKLFF. The CDR3 DNA sequence: TGTGCCAGTAGTATAGGGACAGGCGTGTATGAAAAACTGTTTTTT.

V and J are TRBV30 and TRBJ1-1; tentatively, D is TRBD1 (5 bases). CDR1 is GTSNPN, CDR2 SVGIG, per germline (reference sequence). The CDR3 covers 14 residues. The V and J ends lost 2 bases and 0 bases respectively, with 10 bases between them. CDR3 nucleotide sequence: TGTGCCTGGAGTAAAACAGGTATGAACACTGAAGCTTTCTTT. Translation: CAWSKTGMNTEAFF.

J is TRBJ1-1 and V is TRBV7-3; the D is unclear. Germline lookup yields CDR1 SGHTA and CDR2 FQGTGA. The V end was cut by 1 base, the J end by 6 bases, with 12 bases between. The CDR3 is made up of 14 amino acids. CDR3 residues: CASSLNQGRAEAFF. The CDR3 bases are TGTGCCAGCAGCTTAAACCAAGGTCGGGCTGAAGCTTTCTTT.

This clone has more than one count but fewer than ten. The chain joins TRBV12-3 or TRBV12-4 to TRBJ1-2, with D possibly being TRBD1 (5 bases). V was pared by 4 bases and J by 7 bases, with 7 bases between. This CDR3 contains 11 residues. CDR3 sequence: CASSYGGGYTF. The CDR3 DNA is TGTGCCAGCAGTTACGGGGGTGGCTACACCTTC.

The chain carries TRBV15 and TRBJ2-5; D possibly corresponds to TRBD2 (6 bases). The length of the CDR3 is 15 residues. The ends were cut back, 5 bases at V and 2 bases at J, with 15 bases in the middle. From germline, CDR1 is LNHNV and CDR2 YYDKDF (reference sequence). In nucleotides, the CDR3 is TGTGCCACCAGCGGGCGGGGTGCGAGGCAAGAGACCCAGTACTTC. Protein product: CATSGRGARQETQYF.

This sequence joins TRBV7-2 and TRBJ2-3, with TRBD2 as a possible D gene (5 bases). The germline V and J ends were trimmed by 5 bases and 4 bases, with 10 bases remaining between them. The CDR3 has 13 residues. Germline-derived CDR1 and CDR2 are SGHTA and FQGNSA. This CDR3 is CASSLLRADTQYF. Written as DNA, the CDR3 is TGTGCCAGCAGCCTCCTGCGGGCAGATACGCAGTATTTT. The full variable domain, its missing parts supplied by reference TRBV7-2 and TRBJ2-3, is GAGVSQSPSNKVTEKGKDVELRCDPISGHTALYWYRQSLGQGLEFLIYFQGNSAPDKSGLPSDRFSAERTGGSVSTLTIQRTQQEDSAVYLCASSLLRADTQYFGPGTRLTVL.

This chain joins TRBV7-8 and TRBJ2-7, with 8 bases lining up with TRBD1. Germline CDR1 is SGHVS and CDR2 is FQNEAQ. Unmatched junction bases numbered 14, after V lost 6 bases and J lost 10 bases. This CDR3 spans 14 amino acids. CDR3 sequence: CASSQTGTGGSQYF. The CDR3 DNA follows: TGTGCCAGCAGTCAAACTGGGACAGGAGGATCTCAGTACTTC. Variable domain in full (rest from reference TRBV7-8 and TRBJ2-7): GAGVSQSPRYKVAKRGQDVALRCDPISGHVSLFWYQQALGQGPEFLTYFQNEAQLDKSGLPSDRFFAERPEGSVSTLKIQRTQQEDSAVYLCASSQTGTGGSQYFGPGTRLTVT.

This clone came up once. CDR3 in DNA: TGTGCTAGTGGTTTGCGCCCCCGGGGACAGGGAGGTAGAAACACCATATATTTT. Translated: CASGLRPRGQGGRNTIYF. The chain employs TRBV12-5 and TRBJ1-3, with 9 bases aligning to TRBD1. Germline CDR1 reads LGHNT; CDR2 reads FRNRAP. This CDR3 comprises 18 residues. After removal of 2 bases from V and 5 bases from J, the junction contained 13 bases not matched to a gene.

V and J are TRBV12-3 or TRBV12-4 and TRBJ2-2, with unresolved D. The CDR3 contains 12 residues. V was clipped by 5 bases and J by 6 bases, with 7 bases between them. CDR3 nucleotides: TGTGCCAGCAGTCAGTCAGCCGGGGAGCTGTTTTTT. Amino acids: CASSQSAGELFF.

The chain has TRBV28 and TRBJ1-1, with a tentative D call TRBD1 (5 bases). V was cut by 5 bases and J by 2 bases, with 18 bases left in between. The CDR3 totals 16 residues. Germline V gives CDR1 MDHEN, CDR2 SYDVKM. In DNA form, the CDR3 reads TGTGCCAGCAGTAATCACCTACGGGACTTCAACACTGAAGCTTTCTTT. Amino acid sequence: CASSNHLRDFNTEAFF.

This rearrangement joins TRBV5-5 to TRBJ1-2; 8 bases fit TRBD1. Germline V gene data show CDR1 as SGHKS and CDR2 as YYEKEE (reference sequence). V was clipped by 0 bases and J by 2 bases; unmatched bases: 3. This CDR3 comprises 15 residues. Here the CDR3 reads CASSLATGANYGYTF. CDR3 in DNA: TGTGCCAGCAGCTTGGCGACAGGGGCGAACTATGGCTACACCTTC.

The chain has TRBV30 and TRBJ2-2; D uncertain. Trimming removed 2 bases at V and 1 base at J, with 5 bases between. CDR3 length: 13 residues. CDR1 GTSNPN and CDR2 SVGIG come from the germline V gene (reference sequence). The CDR3 DNA reads as TGTGCCTGGAGTATTCGGAACACCGGGGAGCTGTTTTTT. Translated, it gives CAWSIRNTGELFF.

This chain uses TRBV7-3 with TRBJ2-1; 8 bases fit TRBD1. J lost 7 bases, V lost 1 base, and 3 bases had no gene match. This CDR3 is 14 amino acids long. The germline CDR1 and CDR2 sequences are SGHTA and FQGTGA. This CDR3 is CASSLMTGVNEQFF. CDR3 nucleotides: TGTGCCAGCAGCTTAATGACAGGGGTAAATGAGCAGTTCTTC. The whole variable domain, remainder taken from reference TRBV7-3 and TRBJ2-1, is GAGVSQTPSNKVTEKGKYVELRCDPISGHTALYWYRQSLGQGPEFLIYFQGTGAADDSGLPNDRFFAVRPEGSVSTLKIQRTERGDSAVYLCASSLMTGVNEQFFGPGTRLTVL.

The chain joins TRBV3-1 (or the pseudogene TRBV3-2) to TRBJ1-1; 10 nucleotides line up with TRBD1. The CDR3 length is 15 residues. The junction had 11 bases not matched to a gene; V was cut back by 7 bases and J by 6 bases. Germline V gene sequence: CDR1 LGHDT, CDR2 YNNKEL (reference sequence). CDR3 DNA: TGTGCCAGCAAAGGAAGGGACAGGGGTGGGTCTGAAGCTTTCTTT. Protein: CASKGRDRGGSEAFF.

The V gene is TRBV7-9, the J gene TRBJ2-3; the match to TRBD1 covers 10 bases. V lost 4 bases to trimming and J lost 5 bases; unmatched junction nucleotides: 9. The CDR3 is 16 residues long. Germline V gene sequence: CDR1 SEHNR, CDR2 FQNEAQ (reference sequence). The CDR3 here is CASSSGTGERGDTQYF. CDR3 nucleotide sequence: TGTGCCAGCAGCTCGGGGACAGGGGAACGGGGAGATACGCAGTATTTT.

The chain has TRBV3-1 (or the pseudogene TRBV3-2) and TRBJ2-7; unclear D gene. CDR1 is LGHDT and CDR2 is YNNKEL in the germline V gene (reference sequence). V was trimmed by 1 base and J by 3 bases, leaving 4 bases between them. This CDR3 comprises 12 residues. The CDR3 DNA reads TGTGCCAGCAGCCAAGTCCTCTACGAGCAGTACTTC. As protein: CASSQVLYEQYF.

This chain connects TRBV5-6 to TRBJ1-3; D remains unclear. The ends were cut back, 4 bases at V and 1 base at J, with 9 bases in the middle. The CDR3 totals 14 residues. CDR1 and CDR2 from the germline V gene are SGHDT and YYEEEE. The DNA for the CDR3 is TGTGCCAGCAGCCTCCAGTCTTCTGGAAACACCATATATTTT. It codes for CASSLQSSGNTIYF.

This clone was recorded a few times. The gene calls are TRBV18 and TRBJ1-2; D is undetermined. This CDR3 comprises 15 residues. Trimming took 4 bases from V and 4 from J, leaving 16 bases between them. Germline lookup yields CDR1 KGHSH and CDR2 LQKENI. CDR3 in amino acids: CASSRADPRPYGYTF. CDR3 coding DNA: TGTGCCAGCTCACGAGCCGACCCTAGACCCTATGGCTACACCTTC.

This clone was seen only a few times. The chain has TRBV10-2 and TRBJ2-3, with D hard to call. Trimming shortened V by 5 bases and J by 1 base, and 4 bases separated the two germline ends. The CDR3 has 12 residues. Germline lookup yields CDR1 WSHSY and CDR2 SAAADI. CDR3 amino acids: CASSHGTDTQYF. The CDR3 bases are TGCGCCAGCAGTCATGGCACAGATACGCAGTATTTT.

V and J are TRBV19 and TRBJ2-1; perhaps TRBD1 as D (5 bases). In germline, CDR1 is LNHDA, CDR2 SQIVND (reference sequence). V shed 7 bases and J shed 4 bases, with 8 bases lying between them. The CDR3 consists of 12 residues. DNA of the CDR3: TGTGCCAGTAAGACAGATTACAATGAGCAGTTCTTC. Encoded protein: CASKTDYNEQFF.

The rearrangement links TRBV27 to TRBJ2-1; tentative D call: TRBD2 (5 bases). Per the germline V gene, CDR1 is MNHEY and CDR2 is SMNVEV (reference sequence). This CDR3 comprises 15 residues. Between the trimmed V and J ends, which lost 2 bases and 1 base, there was a span of 9 bases. CDR3 coding DNA: TGTGCCAGCAGTTTACCCGGAGGTTCCTACAATGAGCAGTTCTTC. It encodes CASSLPGGSYNEQFF.

The chain recombines TRBV6-2 or TRBV6-3 with TRBJ2-2; D might be TRBD2 (6 bases). Germline CDR1 MNHEY, CDR2 SVGEGT. The V end lost 0 bases, the J end lost 6 bases, and 11 bases lay between the germline ends. This CDR3 comprises 15 residues. Here the CDR3 reads CASSYSFGGAGELFF. CDR3 nucleotide sequence: TGTGCCAGCAGTTACTCGTTCGGGGGTGCCGGGGAGCTGTTTTTT.

The chain links TRBV19 to TRBJ1-4; D is possibly TRBD1 (5 bases). This CDR3 is built from 15 residues. Germline CDR1 is LNHDA and CDR2 is SQIVND (reference sequence). Trimming removed 4 bases at V and 5 bases at J, with 14 bases between. CDR3 region: CASSTQQVQNEKLFF. The CDR3 DNA reads TGTGCCAGTAGTACTCAACAGGTCCAGAATGAAAAACTGTTTTTT.

The CDR3 loop reads CASSLEGRGFRRNEQFF. Here the CDR3 DNA reads TGCGCCAGCAGCCTTGAAGGGCGGGGGTTTCGGCGAAATGAGCAGTTCTTC. This chain links TRBV5-1 with TRBJ2-1; 7 bases map to TRBD2. The V gene's germline CDR1 is SGHRS and CDR2 YFSETQ. CDR3 length: 17 residues. The ends lost 4 bases at V and 7 bases at J; junction bases unmatched: 17.

The chain uses TRBV7-2 and TRBJ2-3, with TRBD2 as a possible D gene (6 bases). Trimming pared 11 bases from V and 2 bases from J, leaving 20 bases between. The germline CDR1 and CDR2 sequences are SGHTA and FQGNSA. The CDR3 is 15 amino acids. CDR3 nucleotides: TGTGCCGATTCTCCGGAGGGCCTCCCCACAGATACGCAGTATTTT. Translation: CADSPEGLPTDTQYF.

The rearrangement joins TRBV7-3 to TRBJ2-2, with D perhaps TRBD1 (6 bases). Looked up from germline, CDR1 is SGHTA and CDR2 is FQGTGA. V dropped 1 base and J dropped 2 bases, with 14 bases sitting between them. The CDR3 totals 17 residues. CDR3: CASSLIPGHKNTGELFF. The CDR3 nucleotides read TGTGCCAGCAGCTTAATCCCGGGACACAAAAACACCGGGGAGCTGTTTTTT.

The chain employs TRBV2 and TRBJ1-1; D gene ambiguous. The CDR3 has 14 residues. The germline V gene has CDR1 SNHLY and CDR2 FYNNEI. V was trimmed by 7 bases and J by 0 bases, leaving 12 bases between them. Written as DNA, the CDR3 is TGTGCCAGCACCACCAGCGTCATGAACACTGAAGCTTTCTTT. This sequence encodes CASTTSVMNTEAFF.